Listed below are T cell receptor beta chains from one sample, sequenced in a study of post-analysis software for immune sequencing data. TCRdb processed the PCR reads anew with MiXCR; each CDR3 protein has one entry. This table holds roughly 400,000 distinct CDR3 sequences, 30% to 45% found once. Sequencing used blood. These receptors all come from a girl aged 2 to 9 with multiple sclerosis. CDR3s include the opening cysteine and the closing phenylalanine or tryptophan. Fields, in order: V gene, D gene, clone size, J gene, CDR3 protein, CDR3 DNA. D genes are given only for firm matches. A clone size is listed for some rows: how often the clone was seen (once, few, many), or a class if it is expanded.

TRBV20-1	.	.	TRBJ2-1	CSASRGLAEQFF	TGCAGTGCTAGTCGAGGGCTTGCTGAGCAGTTCTTC
TRBV9	TRBD2	few	TRBJ2-1	CASSVGLAVYNEQFF	TGTGCCAGCAGCGTAGGCCTAGCGGTCTACAATGAGCAGTTCTTC
TRBV7-2	TRBD1	few	TRBJ2-7	CASSSTGGDYEQYF	TGTGCCAGCAGCTCGACAGGGGGGGATTACGAGCAGTACTTC
TRBV6-5	.	.	TRBJ2-3	CASSWTASTDTQYF	TGTGCCAGCAGTTGGACCGCTAGCACAGATACGCAGTATTTT
TRBV20-1	.	few	TRBJ1-1	CSARDRRDFNTEAFF	TGCAGTGCTAGAGATCGGCGGGACTTTAACACTGAAGCTTTCTTT
TRBV20-1	.	.	TRBJ2-3	CSAAVSGDTQYF	TGCAGTGCCGCGGTGTCCGGGGATACGCAGTATTTT
TRBV5-6	TRBD2	.	TRBJ2-1	CASSLGRGGTEQFF	TGTGCCAGCAGCTTGGGGCGGGGGGGGACTGAGCAGTTCTTC
TRBV10-2	TRBD1	.	TRBJ1-2	CASIGTGAQNYGYTF	TGCGCCAGCATTGGGACAGGGGCACAAAACTATGGCTACACCTTC
TRBV28	TRBD2	few	TRBJ2-7	CASSNAVLRTSAADEQYF	TGTGCCAGCAGTAATGCGGTTCTTAGGACTAGCGCGGCGGACGAGCAGTACTTC
TRBV10-3	TRBD1	few	TRBJ2-7	CAIGTGAQTYEQYF	TGTGCCATCGGGACAGGGGCCCAAACCTACGAGCAGTACTTC
TRBV2	TRBD1	few	TRBJ2-5	CASSPGQGYETQYF	TGTGCCAGCAGCCCGGGACAGGGGTATGAGACCCAGTACTTC
TRBV18	TRBD1	.	TRBJ1-1	CASSMGQPVNTEAFF	TGTGCCAGCTCAATGGGACAGCCGGTGAACACTGAAGCTTTCTTT
TRBV6-2/TRBV6-3	.	.	TRBJ2-6	CASSYWVYQSSGANVLTF	TGTGCCAGCAGTTATTGGGTTTACCAGAGCTCTGGGGCCAACGTCCTGACTTTC
TRBV5-5	TRBD1	.	TRBJ2-5	CASSLSGGWETQYF	TGTGCCAGCAGCTTGTCAGGGGGCTGGGAGACCCAGTACTTC
TRBV29-1	.	.	TRBJ2-7	CSVVRAGSPYEQYF	TGCAGCGTTGTGCGAGCAGGCTCCCCCTACGAGCAGTACTTC
TRBV7-6	TRBD2	.	TRBJ2-3	CASSLLRTSGLYF	TGTGCCAGCAGCTTACTTCGGACTAGCGGGTTGTATTTT
TRBV12-3/TRBV12-4	.	few	TRBJ2-5	CASSPDLAQTQYF	TGTGCCAGCAGTCCGGACCTCGCGCAGACCCAGTACTTC
TRBV29-1	.	few	TRBJ2-1	CSGGTPLSNEQFF	TGCAGCGGAGGGACACCTCTTTCTAATGAGCAGTTCTTC
TRBV3-1	.	.	TRBJ2-1	CASSQEYRDLSYNEQFF	TGTGCCAGCAGCCAAGAGTACCGGGACTTAAGCTACAATGAGCAGTTCTTC
TRBV20-1	TRBD1	.	TRBJ1-4	CSARDRHRGRLHEKLFF	TGCAGTGCTAGAGATCGGCACAGGGGGCGTCTTCATGAAAAACTGTTTTTT
TRBV12-3/TRBV12-4	.	.	TRBJ1-1	CASSGRQVLNTEAFF	TGTGCCAGCAGCGGCCGACAGGTCCTTAACACTGAAGCTTTCTTT
TRBV18	.	many	TRBJ2-5	CASSPRGETQYF	TGTGCCAGCAGTCCCCGGGGAGAGACCCAGTACTTC
TRBV7-9	TRBD2	.	TRBJ2-7	CASSPPSGRAVGEQYF	TGTGCCAGCAGCCCTCCTAGCGGGAGGGCTGTCGGCGAGCAGTACTTC
TRBV6-6	TRBD1	.	TRBJ2-1	CASSDHRGEGDEQFF	TGTGCCAGCAGTGACCACAGGGGTGAAGGGGATGAGCAGTTCTTC
TRBV4-3	TRBD1	.	TRBJ2-7	CASSQAHGQGVYEQYF	TGCGCCAGCAGCCAAGCCCACGGACAGGGGGTATACGAGCAGTACTTC
TRBV7-8	.	.	TRBJ1-2	CASSQRNGGRAHGYTF	TGTGCCAGCAGCCAACGAAATGGAGGGAGGGCACATGGCTACACCTTC
TRBV7-8	TRBD1	.	TRBJ1-5	CASSLRDRVGQPQHF	TGTGCCAGCAGCCTCCGGGACAGGGTGGGCCAGCCCCAGCATTTT
TRBV10-3	.	.	TRBJ2-1	CAIGGGNEQFF	TGTGCCATCGGAGGGGGCAATGAGCAGTTCTTC
TRBV7-7	.	.	TRBJ2-2	CASSPLDLGELFF	TGTGCTAGCAGCCCCCTCGACCTCGGGGAGCTGTTTTTT
TRBV24-1	.	few	TRBJ1-2	CATSLGTDYGYTF	TGTGCCACCAGTTTGGGAACAGACTATGGCTACACCTTC
TRBV27	.	.	TRBJ1-2	CASSPSGDASSGYTF	TGTGCCAGCAGCCCGTCGGGGGACGCTTCCTCTGGCTACACCTTC
TRBV12-3/TRBV12-4	TRBD2	.	TRBJ2-3	CASSPTGGRAADTQYF	TGTGCCAGCAGTCCCACGGGCGGGAGGGCTGCAGATACGCAGTATTTT
TRBV20-1	.	.	TRBJ1-2	CSARDFLPQGRSYGYTF	TGCAGTGCTAGAGATTTCTTACCACAGGGACGAAGCTATGGCTACACCTTC
TRBV4-3	TRBD2	few	TRBJ2-7	CASSQDVGLAVYEQYF	TGCGCCAGCAGCCAAGATGTAGGGCTAGCGGTCTACGAGCAGTACTTC
TRBV28	.	.	TRBJ2-1	CASSLPVLNEQFF	TGTGCCAGCAGTCTCCCAGTGTTAAATGAGCAGTTCTTC
TRBV12-3/TRBV12-4	.	few	TRBJ2-7	CASSYGGWAYEQYF	TGTGCCAGCAGCTACGGCGGGTGGGCCTACGAGCAGTACTTC
TRBV14	.	few	TRBJ2-3	CASSVHGDTQYF	TGTGCCAGCAGTGTCCACGGAGATACGCAGTATTTT
TRBV10-3	.	.	TRBJ1-5	CAISLGGGDSNQPQHF	TGTGCCATCAGTCTAGGGGGAGGGGATAGCAATCAGCCCCAGCATTTT
TRBV5-5	TRBD2	.	TRBJ2-3	CASSLGGLASTDTQYF	TGTGCCAGCAGCTTGGGGGGACTAGCGAGCACAGATACGCAGTATTTT
TRBV12-3/TRBV12-4	.	.	TRBJ1-2	CASSPGRNYGYTF	TGTGCCAGCAGTCCTGGACGGAACTATGGCTACACCTTC
TRBV25-1	.	.	TRBJ2-1	CASSAHMTPNNEQFF	TGTGCCAGCAGTGCCCACATGACCCCGAACAATGAGCAGTTCTTC
TRBV12-3/TRBV12-4	.	.	TRBJ2-5	CASSFGGWQYF	TGTGCCAGCAGTTTTGGGGGGTGGCAGTACTTC
TRBV12-3/TRBV12-4	.	few	TRBJ2-3	CASSPTIASRSSTDTQYF	TGTGCCAGCAGTCCAACCATAGCGTCGAGGTCTAGCACAGATACGCAGTATTTT
TRBV9	.	.	TRBJ1-6	CASNLQGGYSPLHF	TGTGCCAGCAACCTTCAGGGAGGGTATTCACCCCTCCACTTT
TRBV13	.	few	TRBJ1-6	CASSGERNFSYNSPLHF	TGTGCCAGCAGCGGGGAAAGGAACTTCTCCTATAATTCACCCCTCCACTTT
TRBV10-3	.	few	TRBJ2-5	CAISASLETQYF	TGTGCCATCTCGGCGTCTTTGGAGACCCAGTACTTC
TRBV20-1	.	.	TRBJ2-7	CSAPTSPSSYEQYF	TGCAGTGCACCTACTAGTCCGAGCTCCTACGAGCAGTACTTC
TRBV4-1	.	.	TRBJ2-3	CASSQTPLGGTDTQYF	TGCGCCAGCAGCCAAACCCCTTTAGGGGGCACAGATACGCAGTATTTT
TRBV6-6	.	.	TRBJ1-4	CASRTGEGGPRWEKLFF	TGTGCCAGCAGGACAGGAGAGGGAGGGCCCCGATGGGAAAAACTGTTTTTT
TRBV29-1	TRBD1	few	TRBJ1-2	CSVEPGGNGYTF	TGCAGCGTTGAGCCAGGGGGGAATGGCTACACCTTC
TRBV20-1	.	.	TRBJ2-7	CSARAFRLAETYEQYF	TGCAGTGCTAGAGCCTTCAGGCTAGCTGAGACCTACGAGCAGTACTTC
TRBV5-1	.	.	TRBJ2-1	CASSMVGGRYNEQFF	TGCGCCAGCAGCATGGTGGGGGGGCGATACAATGAGCAGTTCTTC
TRBV7-8	TRBD1	.	TRBJ1-1	CASSPGDRYMNTEAFF	TGTGCCAGCAGCCCGGGGGACAGGTATATGAACACTGAAGCTTTCTTT
TRBV9	TRBD2	many	TRBJ2-3	CASSVFSGGLDTQYF	TGTGCCAGCAGCGTATTTAGCGGGGGTTTGGATACGCAGTATTTT
TRBV6-6	TRBD2	.	TRBJ2-3	CASSNGGGLADTQYF	TGTGCCAGCAGTAACGGCGGGGGGCTCGCAGATACGCAGTATTTT
TRBV7-3	.	.	TRBJ1-1	CASRLDSDTEAFF	TGTGCCAGCAGGTTAGACTCGGACACTGAAGCTTTCTTT
TRBV29-1	TRBD1	once	TRBJ1-1	CSVQGGAIMNTEAFF	TGCAGCGTCCAGGGGGGGGCCATAATGAACACTGAAGCTTTCTTT